This T cell receptor (beta chain) was identified during a study of blood T cell repertoires in COVID-19. For the study at large: Samples came from the United States, Italy and Spain, spanning acute and convalescent COVID-19.

The table came from immunoSEQ multiplex PCR; TCRdb's copy has only in-frame clones and leaves some out. Among fewer than 350,000 clones listed, about 91% were seen once. Germline-derived CDR1 and CDR2 are SGHTA and FQGNSA. The CDR3 has 13 residues. Deletions cut 3 bases from V and 5 bases from J, with 10 bases between. All enrollees were roughly 18 to 100 years old and from under 25 US areas. It was within 2 weeks before study entry that exposed participants met a COVID-19 case. The chain carries TRBV7-2 and TRBJ1-2, with D unresolved. The sequenced material came from PBMCs or T cells enriched from blood (not recorded which). The receptor was derived from a man aged 40-49 years who had been exposed to COVID-19. As DNA, the CDR3 is TGTGCCAGCAGCTTCGGACGGGAATATGGCTACACCTTC. This sequence encodes CASSFGREYGYTF.